This TCR beta chain derives from a study of low-dose radiotherapy and immunotherapy resistance in tumors. Overall study context: Treatment of Cohort 1 consisted of 0.5 Gy per fraction every 2 weeks, adding up to 6.5 Gy.

TRAV and TRBV primers primed cDNA for both TCRalpha and TCRbeta. PCR amplification of the TCRs was performed with Phusion for approximately 20 PCR cycles, and it relied on a constant-region primer together with a V-primer adapter. MiXCR, applied by TCRdb to the reads, yields one record per CDR3 protein. The table lists some 85,000 distinct CDR3 sequences, approximately 17% of them singletons. V was clipped by 5 bases and J by 0 bases, with 10 bases between them. The CDR3 extends over 14 amino acids. Germline V gives CDR1 SGHAT, CDR2 FQNNGV. The time point here: before trial treatment. Eligibility was restricted to patients presenting with advanced solid tumors that lacked tumor-infiltrating lymphocytes. This clonotype was picked up many times.

This clonotype was sampled from a male donor with prostate cancer. The chain carries TRBV11-2 and TRBJ1-1; weak D call: TRBD1 (5 bases). The sequencing here drew on PBMCs, taken before treatment. The CDR3 is CASSEGVVNTEAFF. The CDR3 nucleotides are TGTGCCAGCAGCGAAGGGGTTGTGAACACTGAAGCTTTCTTT.